The 32 T cell receptor beta chains in this list originate from one sample, sequenced in a study of cytomegalovirus exposure and HLA in healthy donors (dated by TCRdb to the late 2010s). Libraries were constructed by the immunoSEQ multiplex PCR assay. For the multiplex PCR, a mixture combining 60 forward primers for TCR Vbeta segments and 13 reverse primers for TCR Jbeta segments was used. TCRdb limited this immuneACCESS table to in-frame rearrangements with V and J called. A share of clones is missing; checked studies link under half to unresolved V genes, and the rest is unexplained. This sample gives over 200,000 clones in total; 78% of them show up just once. The top ten hold about 3.8% of the sample. Sequencing was performed on PBMCs. These receptors came from a male donor in good health and CMV-seronegative.

V and J are TRBV11-2 and TRBJ1-4; 8 bases fit TRBD1. CDR1 and CDR2 from the germline V gene are SGHAT and FQNNGV. The CDR3 spans 16 residues. Trimming removed 0 bases from V and 4 bases from J; junction bases left unmatched: 4. This chain's CDR3 is CASSLDPGQVNEKLFF. The CDR3 DNA reads TGTGCCAGCAGCTTAGATCCGGGACAGGTTAATGAAAAACTGTTTTTT.

The chain recombines TRBV28 with TRBJ2-3; 9 nucleotides line up with TRBD2. Per the germline V gene, CDR1 is MDHEN and CDR2 is SYDVKM. This CDR3 contains 21 residues. Unmatched junction bases numbered 21, after V lost 3 bases and J lost 2 bases. CDR3 in DNA: TGTGCCAGCAGTTTTGAGTTATCTAGCGGGAATGACTTACTATACACAGATACGCAGTATTTT. It is translated as CASSFELSSGNDLLYTDTQYF.

The J gene is TRBJ2-1, the V gene TRBV27; the match to TRBD2 covers 15 bases. Germline CDR1 and CDR2: MNHEY and SMNVEV (reference sequence). V gave up 3 bases and J gave up 6 bases; unmatched junction bases: 6. The CDR3 extends over 17 amino acids. CDR3 in DNA: TGTGCCAGCAGTTTGGGACTAGCGGGAGGTGTAAGCAATGAGCAGTTCTTC. It is translated as CASSLGLAGGVSNEQFF.

This clone was counted a few times. This chain connects TRBV6-1 to TRBJ1-5, with a possible D match to TRBD1 (5 bases). This CDR3 has 17 amino acids. V was cut by 3 bases and J by 0 bases, with 15 bases left in between. The germline V gene encodes CDR1 MNHNS and CDR2 SASEGT. CDR3 sequence (DNA): TGTGCCAGCAGTGACCGGGACGGGAGGATTAGCAATCAGCCCCAGCATTTT. Translated, it gives CASSDRDGRISNQPQHF.

This rearrangement joins TRBV18 to TRBJ2-5, with 7 bases aligning to TRBD2. The length of the CDR3 is 13 residues. Trimming at V came to 10 bases and at J to 3 bases, leaving 8 bases not matched to a gene. The germline CDR1 and CDR2 sequences are KGHSH and LQKENI. CDR3 nucleotide sequence: TGTGCCACCGCCACTAGCGTTAAAGAGACCCAGTACTTC. It is translated as CATATSVKETQYF.

The J gene is TRBJ2-7, the V gene TRBV11-2; possibly TRBD2 for D (5 bases). The V end lost 5 bases, the J end lost 0 bases, and 14 bases lay between the germline ends. This CDR3 is 15 amino acids long. The germline V gene has CDR1 SGHAT and CDR2 FQNNGV. CDR3 amino acids: CASSPGKAGSYEQYF. The CDR3 DNA reads TGTGCCAGCAGCCCGGGGAAGGCAGGCTCCTACGAGCAGTACTTC. Combining the CDR3 with reference TRBV11-2 and TRBJ2-7 gives the whole variable domain EAGVAQSPRYKIIEKRQSVAFWCNPISGHATLYWYQQILGQGPKLLIQFQNNGVVDDSQLPKDRFSAERLKGVDSTLKIQPAKLEDSAVYLCASSPGKAGSYEQYFGPGTRLTVT.

The genes are TRBV19 and TRBJ2-7, with no clear D. The germline V gene has CDR1 LNHDA and CDR2 SQIVND (reference sequence). This CDR3 is 14 amino acids long. Trimming took off 4 bases at V and 2 bases at J, with 12 bases between the two ends. CDR3 residues: CASSTFGVAYEQYF. CDR3 DNA sequence: TGTGCCAGTAGTACCTTTGGAGTGGCCTACGAGCAGTACTTC.

The V call is TRBV29-1, the J call TRBJ2-5, with D possibly TRBD1 on 6 matching bases. The length of the CDR3 is 12 residues. Looked up from germline, CDR1 is SQVTM and CDR2 is ANQGSEA. V lost 8 bases and J lost 4, with 14 bases in between. DNA for the CDR3: TGCAGCTTTTCAGGGGCGGGAGAGACCCAGTACTTC. Its protein product is CSFSGAGETQYF.

In its sample, this clone was seen a few times. V is TRBV5-4 and J is TRBJ2-6; 7 nucleotides agree with TRBD2. In germline, CDR1 is SGHNT, CDR2 YYREEE (reference sequence). The V and J ends lost 4 bases and 0 bases, in that order; junction bases with no gene match: 4. The CDR3 has 16 amino acids. CDR3 residues: CASSLGGVSGANVLTF. As DNA, the CDR3 is TGTGCCAGCAGCCTGGGGGGGGTCTCTGGGGCCAACGTCCTGACTTTC.

The V call is TRBV19, the J call TRBJ1-5; 9 nucleotides match TRBD1. Germline V gives CDR1 LNHDA, CDR2 SQIVND (reference sequence). There are 17 residues in the CDR3. J lost 0 bases, V lost 3 bases, and 6 bases had no gene match. CDR3 in amino acids: CASSISGTGTSNQPQHF. CDR3 nucleotides: TGTGCCAGTAGTATTTCCGGGACAGGGACTAGCAATCAGCCCCAGCATTTT.

J is TRBJ2-5 and V is TRBV5-1; 10 bases line up with TRBD2. This CDR3 contains 15 residues. CDR1 SGHRS and CDR2 YFSETQ come from the germline V gene. The ends lost 5 bases at V and 1 base at J; junction bases unmatched: 5. CDR3 sequence reads: CASSEREGLQETQYF. CDR3 sequence (DNA): TGCGCCAGCAGTGAGCGGGAGGGCCTCCAAGAGACCCAGTACTTC.

This clone was seen once. The V gene is TRBV7-3, the J gene TRBJ2-7; 7 bases align to TRBD1. CDR1 is SGHTA, CDR2 FQGTGA, per germline. After removal of 7 bases from V and 3 bases from J, the junction contained 12 bases not matched to a gene. The CDR3 has 15 amino acids. As DNA, the CDR3 is TGTGCCAGCACCAGAAGGACAGGAGCTAACTACGAGCAGTACTTC. This encodes CASTRRTGANYEQYF.

This rearrangement joins TRBV4-2 to TRBJ2-7; 9 bases align to TRBD2. CDR1 is LGHNA, CDR2 YNFKEQ, per germline. This CDR3 has 15 residues. Trimming removed 4 bases from V and 4 bases from J; junction bases left unmatched: 8. CDR3 sequence: CASSPPLAGRYEQYF. The DNA for the CDR3 is TGTGCCAGCAGCCCCCCGCTAGCGGGAAGGTACGAGCAGTACTTC.

This clone has just one count. This chain uses TRBV29-1 with TRBJ1-2; a weak D match, TRBD1 (6 bases). The CDR3 is made up of 16 amino acids. V was trimmed by 8 bases and J by 0 bases, leaving 22 bases between them. Per the germline V gene, CDR1 is SQVTM and CDR2 is ANQGSEA. The CDR3 DNA reads as TGCAGCACTGATGGACAGCCTCAATCCTCTAACTATGGCTACACCTTC. Protein product: CSTDGQPQSSNYGYTF.

The genes are TRBV5-1 and TRBJ2-5; D may be TRBD2 (6 bases). Germline CDR1 reads SGHRS; CDR2 reads YFSETQ. The CDR3 spans 16 residues. V lost 4 bases, J lost 4 bases, and 20 bases lay in between. The CDR3 sequence is CASSQGPPGAGETQYF. As DNA, the CDR3 is TGCGCCAGCAGCCAGGGCCCCCCGGGAGCCGGAGAGACCCAGTACTTC.

The rearrangement links TRBV14 to TRBJ2-3; 10 bases fit TRBD2. Germline V lookup: CDR1 SGHDN, CDR2 FVKESK. CDR3 length: 15 residues. V dropped 5 bases and J dropped 4; count of bases not matched to a gene: 6. CDR3 DNA sequence: TGTGCCAGCAGCATAACTAGCGGGAACGCAGATACGCAGTATTTT. Its protein is CASSITSGNADTQYF.

The chain employs TRBV5-6 and TRBJ2-5, with D tentatively TRBD2 (5 bases). Germline loops: CDR1 SGHDT, CDR2 YYEEEE. The CDR3 sequence is 13 residues long. With 1 base removed from V and 4 bases from J, the gap between germline ends came to 8 bases. In DNA form, the CDR3 reads TGTGCCAGCAGCTTGATTCGGGGAGAGACCCAGTACTTC. It yields the protein CASSLIRGETQYF.

A word on this clone: Other DNA sequences in this specimen translate into the identical CDR3. The V call is TRBV27, the J call TRBJ2-7, with D maybe TRBD1 (5 bases). The germline gives CDR1 MNHEY, CDR2 SMNVEV (reference sequence). The CDR3 covers 13 residues. Trimming pared 4 bases from V and 3 bases from J, leaving 10 bases between. Here the CDR3 DNA reads TGTGCCAGCAGTTCAGGGTCTGGCTACGAGCAGTACTTC. The encoded protein is CASSSGSGYEQYF.

V and J are TRBV5-1 and TRBJ1-1, with D unclear. The germline V gene encodes CDR1 SGHRS and CDR2 YFSETQ. CDR3 length: 15 residues. Trimming removed 1 base from V and 1 base from J, with 11 bases in between. DNA for the CDR3: TGCGCCAGCAGCTTGACGAGACAAACGAACACTGAAGCTTTCTTT. Protein: CASSLTRQTNTEAFF.

V is TRBV6-1 and J is TRBJ1-4; no reliable D call. Trimming removed 5 bases from V and 7 bases from J, with 11 bases in between. Germline V lookup: CDR1 MNHNS, CDR2 SASEGT. The CDR3 covers 13 residues. CDR3 DNA: TGTGCCAGCAGTTTCGACGGAGCTGAAAAACTGTTTTTT. This encodes CASSFDGAEKLFF.

The rearrangement joins TRBV5-6 to TRBJ1-2, with TRBD1 matching over 7 bases. J lost 4 bases, V lost 4 bases, and 10 bases had no gene match. The CDR3 runs 15 residues. Germline V gives CDR1 SGHDT, CDR2 YYEEEE. CDR3 sequence (DNA): TGTGCCAGCAGCCTCGGGTTGCAGGGGGTCTATGGCTACACCTTC. Translation gives CASSLGLQGVYGYTF.

This clone occurred a few times. In the same sample, other DNA sequences code for this CDR3. The chain combines TRBV5-1 with TRBJ2-3, with D unresolved. The germline V gene encodes CDR1 SGHRS and CDR2 YFSETQ. The V and J ends lost 4 bases and 3 bases respectively, with 9 bases between them. The CDR3 consists of 13 residues. The CDR3 DNA reads as TGCGCCAGCAGCCTCTCCGGGACAGATACGCAGTATTTT. It translates to CASSLSGTDTQYF.

The rearrangement joins TRBV4-1 to TRBJ2-3; D is unclear. CDR1 MGHRA and CDR2 YSYEKL come from the germline V gene. The CDR3 is 14 amino acids. V lost 0 bases and J 2 bases, leaving 6 bases between the germline ends. The CDR3 loop reads CASSQDRNTDTQYF. Here the CDR3 DNA reads TGCGCCAGCAGCCAAGACAGAAACACAGATACGCAGTATTTT.

The chain uses TRBV7-3 and TRBJ1-1; tentative D call: TRBD1 (6 bases). Per the germline V gene, CDR1 is SGHTA and CDR2 is FQGTGA. Trimming left V 6 bases short and J 0 bases short, with 14 bases between. The CDR3 covers 15 residues. The CDR3 DNA is TGTGCCAGCAGTTTGGGACATAGAATGAACACTGAAGCTTTCTTT. It encodes CASSLGHRMNTEAFF.

J is TRBJ2-2 and V is TRBV15; D is perhaps TRBD1 (5 bases). The V gene lost 3 bases and the J gene lost 2 bases, with 10 bases spanning the gap. This CDR3 spans 15 amino acids. CDR1 and CDR2 from the germline V gene are LNHNV and YYDKDF (reference sequence). CDR3 DNA sequence: TGTGCCACCAGCAGCGACAGAACCAACACCGGGGAGCTGTTTTTT. It is translated as CATSSDRTNTGELFF.

The chain has TRBV6-1 and TRBJ2-5, with D possibly being TRBD1 (6 bases). V lost 3 bases, J lost 1 base, and 12 bases lay in between. The CDR3 totals 15 residues. CDR1 is MNHNS, CDR2 SASEGT, per germline. CDR3 nucleotides: TGTGCCAGCAGTGATAACAGGGCGTTCCAAGAGACCCAGTACTTC. Translated, it gives CASSDNRAFQETQYF.

The CDR3 protein is CASRSRTGMYEQYF. As DNA, the CDR3 is TGTGCCAGCAGATCGCGGACAGGGATGTACGAGCAGTACTTC. V and J are TRBV28 and TRBJ2-7; 8 positions match TRBD1. Germline values: CDR1 MDHEN, CDR2 SYDVKM. After removal of 6 bases from V and 4 bases from J, the junction contained 8 bases not matched to a gene. The CDR3 has 14 amino acids.

The chain employs TRBV6-1 and TRBJ1-2, with 9 nucleotides matching TRBD1. Germline trimming cut 6 bases from V and 7 bases from J; bases unmatched to any gene: 9. Germline assignment: CDR1 MNHNS and CDR2 SASEGT. The CDR3 is made up of 14 amino acids. The CDR3 DNA reads TGTGCCAGCAGCGCAGGACAGGGGCCTCGTGGCTACACCTTC. As protein: CASSAGQGPRGYTF.

The J gene is TRBJ2-5, the V gene TRBV19; D is perhaps TRBD1 (6 bases). V lost 4 bases and J 0 bases, leaving 9 bases between the germline ends. The CDR3 spans 14 residues. Germline V gene data show CDR1 as LNHDA and CDR2 as SQIVND (reference sequence). The CDR3, as DNA: TGTGCCAGTAGTAGCGGACAGTACCAAGAGACCCAGTACTTC. Translating gives CASSSGQYQETQYF.

The chain recombines TRBV6-6 with TRBJ1-1; 8 bases agree with TRBD1. Germline V CDR1 and CDR2: MNHNY, SVGAGI (reference sequence). J lost 8 bases, V lost 7 bases, and 6 bases had no gene match. The CDR3 covers 12 residues. CDR3 sequence reads: CASTPDRGEAFF. The DNA of the CDR3 is TGTGCCAGCACCCCCGACAGGGGAGAAGCTTTCTTT.

DNA for the CDR3: TGTGCCAGCAGCGTAGTAGCGGGCAGCTCCTACGAGCAGTACTTC. Encoded protein: CASSVVAGSSYEQYF. The V and J genes are TRBV9 and TRBJ2-7; 7 bases are shared with TRBD2. The CDR3 covers 15 residues. J lost 0 bases, V lost 0 bases, and 3 bases had no gene match. CDR1 and CDR2 from the germline V gene are SGDLS and YYNGEE.

V usage is TRBV15 and J usage is TRBJ1-2, with TRBD1 matching 8 bases. Germline V gives CDR1 LNHNV, CDR2 YYDKDF (reference sequence). The CDR3 sequence is 16 residues long. J gave up 6 bases and V 0 bases, and 9 bases lay outside the gene matches. CDR3 coding DNA: TGTGCCACCAGCAGAGATTCTAGGACAGGGCACGATGGCTACACCTTC. Amino acid sequence: CATSRDSRTGHDGYTF.